The rows below give T cell receptor beta chains drawn from one sample of a study of blood T cell repertoires in COVID-19. Method: immunoSEQ multiplex PCR; TCRdb's copy keeps in-frame clones and lacks some. The sample records about 400,000 clones, 70% to 90% being singletons. Sequenced sample: PBMCs or T cells enriched from blood (not recorded which). Every receptor here comes from a woman in her forties with acute COVID-19. Each CDR3 is given without its conserved first and last residue. The D gene is left open where the match is weak.

j_call cdr3_length v_call d_call cdr3_aa
TRBJ1-2 13 TRBV24-1 TRBD1 ATSEAGTGSNGYT
TRBJ1-3 14 TRBV7-6 - ASSPTLHGGGNTIY
TRBJ1-6 14 TRBV7-8 - ASSLGRATYNSPLH
TRBJ1-2 14 TRBV19 TRBD1 ASSPRQGAGGYGYT
TRBJ2-1 15 TRBV25-1 - ATHPPDGGMGYNEQF
TRBJ1-6 13 TRBV10-3 - AISESRVSDSPLH
TRBJ2-7 13 TRBV9 - ASSVLAGLSYEQY
TRBJ1-2 11 TRBV27 - ASYRPGSGGYT
TRBJ2-7 12 TRBV2 TRBD2 ASKGLAGGNEQY
TRBJ1-1 12 TRBV19 - ASSIPGGGTEAF
TRBJ2-5 11 TRBV27 - ASRGWAQETQY
TRBJ2-1 13 TRBV11-3 TRBD2 ASSSSGGGHNEQF
TRBJ2-5 14 TRBV7-8 TRBD2 ASSRIAGGYSTTQY
TRBJ1-5 10 TRBV13 - ASSLGIRPQH
TRBJ2-2 9 TRBV14 - ASSMASELF
TRBJ1-1 9 TRBV20-1 - SASRDFEAF
TRBJ2-7 13 TRBV6-5 TRBD1 ASSSSRTGRREQY
TRBJ1-1 11 TRBV7-6 TRBD1 ASSSEDRTEAF
TRBJ2-2 14 TRBV18 TRBD2 ASSPSLAGYTGELF
TRBJ1-3 14 TRBV10-3 TRBD1 AISDVTGTSGNTIY
TRBJ1-6 15 TRBV5-8 TRBD1 ASSRILNRDRNSPLH
TRBJ2-7 11 TRBV4-1 - ASSQTDWYEQY
TRBJ2-3 11 TRBV7-9 - ASSLGSTDTQY
TRBJ2-5 10 TRBV12-3/TRBV12-4 - ASCQMGGAQY
TRBJ1-6 15 TRBV7-9 TRBD1 ASSFPSTGGSGTPLH
TRBJ1-3 13 TRBV6-5 TRBD1 ASSYPRDRLNTIY
TRBJ2-1 12 TRBV6-2/TRBV6-3 TRBD2 ASSGLAGAAEQF
TRBJ1-6 13 TRBV3-1/TRBV3-2 - ASSQRGANNSPLH
TRBJ1-2 12 TRBV7-9 - ASSLYRTDYGYT
TRBJ1-4 12 TRBV14 - ASSQDVRGEKLF
TRBJ1-2 14 TRBV6-1 TRBD1 ASSEGPGQGARGYT
TRBJ1-1 12 TRBV30 - AWSVRRANTEAF
TRBJ2-1 14 TRBV2 TRBD2 ASSAVFGLAGGEQF
TRBJ2-2 12 TRBV6-5 TRBD2 ASSGGASAGELF
TRBJ2-5 12 TRBV7-9 - ASSYPGAQETQY
TRBJ2-2 13 TRBV7-2 TRBD1 ASSRIMGQAQELF
TRBJ2-5 12 TRBV21-1 - ASSKVHRKETQY
TRBJ1-5 12 TRBV27 TRBD1 ASSPRQGAQPQH
TRBJ1-4 10 TRBV30 - AWSRGNEKLF
TRBJ2-7 11 TRBV12-3/TRBV12-4 TRBD1 ASSLGQGNEQY
TRBJ2-3 15 TRBV4-1 - ASSQVGVRRGGDTQY
TRBJ1-6 12 TRBV3-1/TRBV3-2 - ASSQGRRGSPLH
TRBJ1-4 10 TRBV2 TRBD1 ASSDLDRKLF
TRBJ1-1 14 TRBV19 TRBD1 ASSKTSGTVSTEAF
TRBJ1-6 12 TRBV3-1/TRBV3-2 - ASSPKEGNSPLH
TRBJ1-6 13 TRBV12-2 - ASRPKAGANSPLH
TRBJ2-7 11 TRBV5-1 - ASSSQGQHEQY